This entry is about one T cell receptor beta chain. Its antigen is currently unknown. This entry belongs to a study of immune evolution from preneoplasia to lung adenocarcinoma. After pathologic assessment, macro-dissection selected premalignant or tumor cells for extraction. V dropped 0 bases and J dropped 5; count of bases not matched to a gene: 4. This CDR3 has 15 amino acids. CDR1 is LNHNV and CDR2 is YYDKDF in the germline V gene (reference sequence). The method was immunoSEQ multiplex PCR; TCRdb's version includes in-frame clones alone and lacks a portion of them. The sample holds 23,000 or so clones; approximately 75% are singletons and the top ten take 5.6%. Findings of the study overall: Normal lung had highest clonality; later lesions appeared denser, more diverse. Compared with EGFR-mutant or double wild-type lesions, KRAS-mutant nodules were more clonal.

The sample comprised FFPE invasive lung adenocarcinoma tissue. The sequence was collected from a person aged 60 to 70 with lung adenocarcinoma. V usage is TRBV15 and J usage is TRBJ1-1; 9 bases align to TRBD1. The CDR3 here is CATSRDRGQGTEAFF. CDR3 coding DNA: TGTGCCACCAGCAGAGATAGAGGACAGGGGACTGAAGCTTTCTTT. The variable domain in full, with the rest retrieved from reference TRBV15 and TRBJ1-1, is DAMVIQNPRYQVTQFGKPVTLSCSQTLNHNVMYWYQQKSSQAPKLLFHYYDKDFNNEADTPDNFQSRRPNTSFCFLDIRSPGLGDTAMYLCATSRDRGQGTEAFFGQGTRLTVV.